This is a list of T cell receptor beta chains from one sample in a study of blood T cell repertoires in COVID-19. Here immunoSEQ multiplex PCR was the method, and the copy in TCRdb shows in-frame clones only, minus some. The sample has approximately 460,000 clones; roughly 89% are singletons. Material for sequencing was peripheral blood. The receptors were gathered from a man younger than 30 with COVID-19, enrolled during active disease. The CDR3 runs from the conserved cysteine through the conserved F or W. A D gene is named only where the DNA matches it firmly. Some rows have no size entry. The others give once, few or many, or a class for an expanded clone.

V: TRBV7-9; J: TRBJ2-1; size: -; D: TRBD2; DNA: TGTGCCAGCAGATCGGGGACTAGCGGGGACAATGAGCAGTTCTTC; CDR3: CASRSGTSGDNEQFF
V: TRBV7-3; J: TRBJ2-2; size: -; D: -; DNA: TGTGCCAGCAGCTTATCAGGGACCGGGGAGCTGTTTTTT; CDR3: CASSLSGTGELFF
V: TRBV27; J: TRBJ1-5; size: -; D: -; DNA: TGTGCCAGCAGTTTTGGTGGGGGCACCAATCAGCCCCAGCATTTT; CDR3: CASSFGGGTNQPQHF
V: TRBV7-9; J: TRBJ2-2; size: -; D: -; DNA: TGTGCCAGCAGCTTAAGAGGGGGGGACACCGGGGAGCTGTTTTTT; CDR3: CASSLRGGDTGELFF
V: TRBV5-1; J: TRBJ2-7; size: -; D: TRBD2; DNA: TGCGCCAGCAGCTTGAGGTTGGGGACTAGCGGGGGGTCCAGCTCCTACGAGCAGTACTTC; CDR3: CASSLRLGTSGGSSSYEQYF
V: TRBV7-3; J: TRBJ2-1; size: -; D: TRBD2; DNA: TGTGCCAGCAGCTTAATAGCGGGAGTCTCCAATGAGCAGTTCTTC; CDR3: CASSLIAGVSNEQFF
V: TRBV12-2; J: TRBJ2-1; size: -; D: -; DNA: TGTGCAAGTCGCTTGCCCCCAGCGGGAGGTTCCTACAATGAGCAGTTCTTC; CDR3: CASRLPPAGGSYNEQFF
V: TRBV7-3; J: TRBJ2-5; size: -; D: -; DNA: TGTGCCAGCAGCTTAGGCACCCAAGAGACCCAGTACTTC; CDR3: CASSLGTQETQYF
V: TRBV24-1; J: TRBJ2-2; size: once; D: TRBD2; DNA: TGTGCCACCAGTGATTCCCATCGCGGGAGTGTTTCGGTGAACACCGGGGAGCTGTTTTTT; CDR3: CATSDSHRGSVSVNTGELFF
V: TRBV6-6; J: TRBJ1-2; size: -; D: -; DNA: TGTGCCAGCAGTTACGTGGGGCGCTCGGACTATGGCTACACCTTC; CDR3: CASSYVGRSDYGYTF
V: TRBV9; J: TRBJ1-1; size: -; D: -; DNA: TGTGCCAGCGCAAACTCAGGGCTGATGAACACTGAAGCTTTCTTT; CDR3: CASANSGLMNTEAFF
V: TRBV5-1; J: TRBJ2-3; size: -; D: -; DNA: TGCGCCAGCAGCTCCCGGACAGACACAGATACGCAGTATTTT; CDR3: CASSSRTDTDTQYF
V: TRBV2; J: TRBJ2-7; size: -; D: TRBD2; DNA: TGTGCCAGCAGTAAAACTAGCGGGAGCCAGTACTTC; CDR3: CASSKTSGSQYF
V: TRBV30; J: TRBJ2-7; size: -; D: -; DNA: TGTGCCTGGAGTGTCACTAATAGCTACGAGCAGTACTTC; CDR3: CAWSVTNSYEQYF
V: TRBV10-1; J: TRBJ2-5; size: -; D: -; DNA: TGCGCCAGCAGTGACAGGCCACAAGAGACCCAGTACTTC; CDR3: CASSDRPQETQYF
V: TRBV19; J: TRBJ1-5; size: -; D: -; DNA: TGTGCCAGTAGTTCGGGGGATCAGCCCCAGCATTTT; CDR3: CASSSGDQPQHF
V: TRBV7-2; J: TRBJ2-7; size: -; D: -; DNA: TGTGCCAGCAGCTTACCAGGGGACTACGAGCAGTACTTC; CDR3: CASSLPGDYEQYF
V: TRBV7-8; J: TRBJ1-1; size: -; D: -; DNA: TGTGCCAGCAGCTTAGACAGGGTAGACACTGAAGCTTTCTTT; CDR3: CASSLDRVDTEAFF
V: TRBV24-1; J: TRBJ2-1; size: -; D: -; DNA: TGTGCCACCAGTGATGAATCGATGAGGGAGCAGTTCTTC; CDR3: CATSDESMREQFF
V: TRBV19; J: TRBJ2-2; size: -; D: TRBD1; DNA: TGTGCCAGTAGTAGCCGACCGGGACAGGGGTACACCGGGGAGCTGTTTTTT; CDR3: CASSSRPGQGYTGELFF
V: TRBV6-5; J: TRBJ2-7; size: -; D: -; DNA: TGTGCCAGCACCGGGACACGGTCCTACGAGCAGTACTTC; CDR3: CASTGTRSYEQYF
V: TRBV6-5; J: TRBJ2-5; size: once; D: -; DNA: TGTGCCAGCAGTTACTCGAGGAGAGAAGAGACCCAGTACTTC; CDR3: CASSYSRREETQYF
V: TRBV29-1; J: TRBJ2-7; size: few; D: TRBD1; DNA: TGCAGCGCCGGGACAGGGACCTACGAGCAGTACTTC; CDR3: CSAGTGTYEQYF
V: TRBV6-5; J: TRBJ1-1; size: few; D: TRBD1; DNA: TGTGCCAGTGGAACCGGGACAGGGGGCACTGAAGCTTTCTTT; CDR3: CASGTGTGGTEAFF
V: TRBV5-6; J: TRBJ2-1; size: -; D: TRBD2; DNA: TGTGCCAGCAGCCCGCTTGGGGGGGGCTACAATGAGCAGTTCTTC; CDR3: CASSPLGGGYNEQFF
V: TRBV5-1; J: TRBJ1-1; size: -; D: TRBD1; DNA: TGCGCCAGCAGCTTGGGACAGGGTCGAGGCACTGAAGCTTTCTTT; CDR3: CASSLGQGRGTEAFF
V: TRBV28; J: TRBJ2-4; size: -; D: -; DNA: TGTGCCAGCAGTTTAAGGACAGGTGGGGGGAAAAACATTCAGTACTTC; CDR3: CASSLRTGGGKNIQYF
V: TRBV7-3; J: TRBJ2-3; size: -; D: TRBD2; DNA: TGTGCCAGCAGCCCGGGACTACACACAGATACGCAGTATTTT; CDR3: CASSPGLHTDTQYF
V: TRBV24-1; J: TRBJ2-6; size: -; D: -; DNA: TGTGCCACCAGTGATTCACGGGTGGTTGGGGCCAACGTCCTGACTTTC; CDR3: CATSDSRVVGANVLTF
V: TRBV5-5; J: TRBJ1-1; size: -; D: TRBD1; DNA: TGTGCCAGCAGCTGGACAGGGTTGACTGAAGCTTTCTTT; CDR3: CASSWTGLTEAFF
V: TRBV7-3; J: TRBJ2-3; size: -; D: -; DNA: TGTGCCAGCAGCTTAAGTGGGAGGAGCGACGATACGCAGTATTTT; CDR3: CASSLSGRSDDTQYF
V: TRBV5-1; J: TRBJ2-7; size: -; D: -; DNA: TGCGCCAGCAGCTTGGGGTTGGGCCGAGTCCCACACGAGCAGTACTTC; CDR3: CASSLGLGRVPHEQYF
V: TRBV15; J: TRBJ2-3; size: once; D: -; DNA: TGTGCCACCAGCAGAGATCGAGGTCGCGCAGATACGCAGTATTTT; CDR3: CATSRDRGRADTQYF
V: TRBV2; J: TRBJ2-7; size: -; D: TRBD2; DNA: TGTGCCAGCAGTGTCAGTGCGGGGGTCTACGAGCAGTACTTC; CDR3: CASSVSAGVYEQYF
V: TRBV27; J: TRBJ2-1; size: -; D: TRBD1; DNA: TGTGCCAGCAGGCTGACAGGGGACACCTACAATGAGCAGTTCTTC; CDR3: CASRLTGDTYNEQFF
V: TRBV11-2; J: TRBJ2-2; size: -; D: -; DNA: TGTGCCAGCAGCTTAGCCCACAGGGACACCGGGGAGCTGTTTTTT; CDR3: CASSLAHRDTGELFF
V: TRBV20-1; J: TRBJ1-3; size: -; D: -; DNA: TGCAGTGCCAATGCTGGAAACACCATATATTTT; CDR3: CSANAGNTIYF
V: TRBV10-3; J: TRBJ2-1; size: -; D: TRBD2; DNA: TGTGCCATCAGCCTACTAGCGGGGTCGATAAATGAGCAGTTCTTC; CDR3: CAISLLAGSINEQFF
V: TRBV7-9; J: TRBJ2-2; size: once; D: -; DNA: TGTGCCAGCAGCTTATCATTCAGGTTCCGTGGTGGGGAGCTGTTTTTT; CDR3: CASSLSFRFRGGELFF
V: TRBV11-2; J: TRBJ2-7; size: -; D: -; DNA: TGTGCCAGCAGCTTAGCGGGTGAAAGCTCCTACGAGCAGTACTTC; CDR3: CASSLAGESSYEQYF
V: TRBV28; J: TRBJ1-6; size: once; D: -; DNA: TGTGCCAGCAGTTTATGGCAGTGGGGCAGGGCTAATTCACCCCTCCACTTT; CDR3: CASSLWQWGRANSPLHF
V: TRBV29-1; J: TRBJ2-7; size: -; D: TRBD2; DNA: TGCAGCGCGGGGGGGGCAGGAATTTACGAGCAGTACTTC; CDR3: CSAGGAGIYEQYF
V: TRBV3-1/TRBV3-2; J: TRBJ2-1; size: -; D: TRBD2; DNA: TGTGCCAGCAGCCAAGAAGAAGCTAGCGGGAATAACAATGAGCAGTTCTTC; CDR3: CASSQEEASGNNNEQFF
V: TRBV6-5; J: TRBJ1-2; size: -; D: -; DNA: TGTGCCAGCGGTTCAGGGTGGCGAAACTATGGCTACACCTTC; CDR3: CASGSGWRNYGYTF
V: TRBV7-9; J: TRBJ2-7; size: once; D: TRBD2; DNA: TGTGCCAGCAGCGCCGGGACTAGCGGCTTCTACGAGCAGTACTTC; CDR3: CASSAGTSGFYEQYF